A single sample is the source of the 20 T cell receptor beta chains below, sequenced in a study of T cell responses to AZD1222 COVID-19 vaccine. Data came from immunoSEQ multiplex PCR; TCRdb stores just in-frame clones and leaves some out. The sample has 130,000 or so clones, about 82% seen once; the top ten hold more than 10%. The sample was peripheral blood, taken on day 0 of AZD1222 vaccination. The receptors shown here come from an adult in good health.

This CDR3 is CSVANGVRNTEAFF. The CDR3 region has the DNA TGCAGCGTTGCGAATGGGGTCCGCAACACTGAAGCTTTCTTT. This rearrangement joins TRBV29-1 to TRBJ1-1, with D unresolved. V lost 4 bases and J 2 bases, leaving 14 bases between the germline ends. Germline V CDR1 and CDR2: SQVTM, ANQGSEA. The CDR3 is 14 residues long.

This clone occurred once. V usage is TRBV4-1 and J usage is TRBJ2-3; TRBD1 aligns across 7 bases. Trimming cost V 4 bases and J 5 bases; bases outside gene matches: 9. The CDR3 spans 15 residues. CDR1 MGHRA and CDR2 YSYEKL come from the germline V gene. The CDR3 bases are TGCGCCAGCAGCCGAGGGGGCAGGGCCGGAGATACGCAGTATTTT. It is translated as CASSRGGRAGDTQYF.

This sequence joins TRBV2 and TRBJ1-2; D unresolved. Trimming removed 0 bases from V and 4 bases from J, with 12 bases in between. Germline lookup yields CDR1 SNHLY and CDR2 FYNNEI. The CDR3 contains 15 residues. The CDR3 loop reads CASSEALGGSYGYTF. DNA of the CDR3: TGTGCCAGCAGTGAAGCGCTAGGAGGGAGCTATGGCTACACCTTC.

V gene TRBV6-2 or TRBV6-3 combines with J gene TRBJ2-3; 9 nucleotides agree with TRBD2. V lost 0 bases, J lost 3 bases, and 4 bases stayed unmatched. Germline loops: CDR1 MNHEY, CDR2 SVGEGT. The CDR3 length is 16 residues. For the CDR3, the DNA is TGTGCCAGCAGTTACTCGTCTAGCGGGGTAACAGATACGCAGTATTTT. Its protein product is CASSYSSSGVTDTQYF.

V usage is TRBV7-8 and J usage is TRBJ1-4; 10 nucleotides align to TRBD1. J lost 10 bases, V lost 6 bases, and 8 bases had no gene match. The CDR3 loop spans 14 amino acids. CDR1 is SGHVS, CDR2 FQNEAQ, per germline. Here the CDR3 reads CASRPTGGLRKLFF. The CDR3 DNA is TGTGCCAGCAGACCGACAGGGGGCCTCCGAAAACTGTTTTTT.

The CDR3 reads CASSLSGRGAYGYTF. In DNA, the CDR3 is TGCGCCAGCAGCTTGTCCGGGAGGGGGGCTTATGGCTACACCTTC. The chain employs TRBV5-1 and TRBJ1-2; a possible D gene is TRBD1 (6 bases). V lost 1 base and J 5 bases, leaving 15 bases between the germline ends. The CDR3 length is 15 residues. Germline V gene data show CDR1 as SGHRS and CDR2 as YFSETQ.

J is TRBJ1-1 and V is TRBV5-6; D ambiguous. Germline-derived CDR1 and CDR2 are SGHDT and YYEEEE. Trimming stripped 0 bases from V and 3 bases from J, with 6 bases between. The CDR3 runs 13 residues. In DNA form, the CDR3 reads TGTGCCAGCAGCTTGGGGTTATACACTGAAGCTTTCTTT. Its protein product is CASSLGLYTEAFF.

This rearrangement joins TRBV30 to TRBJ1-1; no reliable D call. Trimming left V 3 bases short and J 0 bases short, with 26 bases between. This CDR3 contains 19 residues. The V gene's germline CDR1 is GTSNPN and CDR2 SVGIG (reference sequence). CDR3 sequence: CAWRRPDIVANLMNTEAFF. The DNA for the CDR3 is TGTGCCTGGAGAAGGCCAGACATCGTAGCAAACCTCATGAACACTGAAGCTTTCTTT.

The CDR3 DNA reads TGCGCCAGCAGCTCCGGACAAAACACCGGGGAGCTGTTTTTT. This codes for CASSSGQNTGELFF. The chain employs TRBV5-1 and TRBJ2-2, with D perhaps TRBD1 (5 bases). This CDR3 has 14 residues. Trimming stripped 3 bases from V and 2 bases from J, with 8 bases between. Germline CDR1 reads SGHRS; CDR2 reads YFSETQ.

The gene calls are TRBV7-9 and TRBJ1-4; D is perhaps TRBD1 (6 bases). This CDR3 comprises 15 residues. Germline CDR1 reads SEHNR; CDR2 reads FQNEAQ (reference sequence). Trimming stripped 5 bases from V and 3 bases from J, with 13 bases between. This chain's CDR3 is CASSQRGDPNEKLFF. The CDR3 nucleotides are TGTGCCAGCAGCCAGAGGGGGGACCCTAATGAAAAACTGTTTTTT. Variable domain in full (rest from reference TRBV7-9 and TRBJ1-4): DTGVSQNPRHKITKRGQNVTFRCDPISEHNRLYWYRQTLGQGPEFLTYFQNEAQLEKSRLLSDRFSAERPKGSFSTLEIQRTEQGDSAMYLCASSQRGDPNEKLFFGSGTQLSVL.

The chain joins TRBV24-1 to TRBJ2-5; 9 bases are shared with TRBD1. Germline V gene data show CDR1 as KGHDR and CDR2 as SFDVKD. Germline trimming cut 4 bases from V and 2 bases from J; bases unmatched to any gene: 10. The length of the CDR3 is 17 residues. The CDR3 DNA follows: TGTGCCACCAGTGACCAACTGGACAGGGGTGGACAAGAGACCCAGTACTTC. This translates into CATSDQLDRGGQETQYF.

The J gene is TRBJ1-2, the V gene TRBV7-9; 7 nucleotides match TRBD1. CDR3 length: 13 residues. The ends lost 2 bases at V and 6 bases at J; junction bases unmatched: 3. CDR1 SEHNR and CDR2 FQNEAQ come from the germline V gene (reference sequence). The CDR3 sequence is CASSLIDRDGYTF. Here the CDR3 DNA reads TGTGCCAGCAGCTTAATAGACAGGGATGGCTACACCTTC. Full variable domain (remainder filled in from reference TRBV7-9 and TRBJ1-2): DTGVSQNPRHKITKRGQNVTFRCDPISEHNRLYWYRQTLGQGPEFLTYFQNEAQLEKSRLLSDRFSAERPKGSFSTLEIQRTEQGDSAMYLCASSLIDRDGYTFGSGTRLTVV.

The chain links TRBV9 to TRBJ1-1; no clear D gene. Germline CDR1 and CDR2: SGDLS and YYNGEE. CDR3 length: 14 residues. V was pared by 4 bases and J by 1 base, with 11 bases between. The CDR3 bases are TGTGCCAGCAGCCCCACCGGACGGAACACTGAAGCTTTCTTT. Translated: CASSPTGRNTEAFF.

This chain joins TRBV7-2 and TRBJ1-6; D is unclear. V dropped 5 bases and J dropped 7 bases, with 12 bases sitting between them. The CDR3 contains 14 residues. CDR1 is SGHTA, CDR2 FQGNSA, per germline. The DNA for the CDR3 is TGTGCCAGCAGCCCCCCCTTTACGAATTCACCCCTCCACTTT. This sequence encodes CASSPPFTNSPLHF.

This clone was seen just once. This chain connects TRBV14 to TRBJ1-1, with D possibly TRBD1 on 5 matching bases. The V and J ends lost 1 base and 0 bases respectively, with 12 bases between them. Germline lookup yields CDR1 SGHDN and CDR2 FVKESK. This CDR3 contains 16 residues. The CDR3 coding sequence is TGTGCCAGCAGCCAAGGTCCAGGGCTGTTGAACACTGAAGCTTTCTTT. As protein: CASSQGPGLLNTEAFF.

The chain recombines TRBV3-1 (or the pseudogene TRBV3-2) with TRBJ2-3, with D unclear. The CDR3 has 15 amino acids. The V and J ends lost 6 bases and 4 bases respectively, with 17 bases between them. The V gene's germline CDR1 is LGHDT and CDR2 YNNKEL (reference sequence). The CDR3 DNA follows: TGTGCCAGCAGACTCAGGCGGACGATGCCAGATACGCAGTATTTT. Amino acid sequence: CASRLRRTMPDTQYF.

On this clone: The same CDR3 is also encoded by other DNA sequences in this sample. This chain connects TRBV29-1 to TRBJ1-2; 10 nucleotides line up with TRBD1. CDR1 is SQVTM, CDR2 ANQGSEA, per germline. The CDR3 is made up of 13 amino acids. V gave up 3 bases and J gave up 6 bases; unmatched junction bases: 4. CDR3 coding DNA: TGCAGCGTTGATCCGGACAGGGGGAATGGCTACACCTTC. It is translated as CSVDPDRGNGYTF. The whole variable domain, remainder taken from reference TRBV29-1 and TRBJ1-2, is SAVISQKPSRDICQRGTSLTIQCQVDSQVTMMFWYRQQPGQSLTLIATANQGSEATYESGFVIDKFPISRPNLTFSTLTVSNMSPEDSSIYLCSVDPDRGNGYTFGSGTRLTVV.

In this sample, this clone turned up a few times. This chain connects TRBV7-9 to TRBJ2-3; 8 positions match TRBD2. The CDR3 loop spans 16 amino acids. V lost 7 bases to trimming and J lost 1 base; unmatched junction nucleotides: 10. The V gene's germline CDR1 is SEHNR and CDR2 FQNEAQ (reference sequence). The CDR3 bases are TGTGCCAGCACGGGAATAGCGGGAAGGGGCACAGATACGCAGTATTTT. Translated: CASTGIAGRGTDTQYF. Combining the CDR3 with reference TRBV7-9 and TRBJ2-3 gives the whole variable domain DTGVSQNPRHKITKRGQNVTFRCDPISEHNRLYWYRQTLGQGPEFLTYFQNEAQLEKSRLLSDRFSAERPKGSFSTLEIQRTEQGDSAMYLCASTGIAGRGTDTQYFGPGTRLTVL.

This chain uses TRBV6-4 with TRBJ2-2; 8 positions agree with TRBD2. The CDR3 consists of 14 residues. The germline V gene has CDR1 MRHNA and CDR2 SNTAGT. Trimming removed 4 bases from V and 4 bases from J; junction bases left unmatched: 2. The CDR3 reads CASSAAGGTGELFF. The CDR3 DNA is TGTGCCAGCAGTGCGGCGGGGGGCACCGGGGAGCTGTTTTTT.

DNA of the CDR3: TGTGCCAGCAGCGCCCTTTCCAGTGGATATGGCTACACCTTC. It yields the protein CASSALSSGYGYTF. This chain uses TRBV7-2 with TRBJ1-2; D is unresolved. This CDR3 spans 14 amino acids. CDR1 is SGHTA and CDR2 is FQGNSA in the germline V gene. The V gene lost 5 bases and the J gene lost 5 bases, with 15 bases spanning the gap.